This TCR beta chain was found in a study of breast tumors, draining lymph nodes, adjacent tissues (dated by TCRdb to 2016 to 2018). With respect to the entire study: Breast cancer patients provided tumor, adjacent nontumor tissue and axillary lymph nodes, and the study compared the TCR beta repertoires across these three sources. The study aimed to assess the relationships and possible T-cell exchange between tumor, surrounding tissue and draining lymph node repertoires in human breast cancer.

What the research found in general, with its limitations: Tumor T-cell repertoires showed less diversity than lymph node repertoires and more diversity than nontumor tissue repertoires, and tumor T-cell repertoires showed preferential V and J gene usage. The data were considered consistent with the idea that most tumor T cells come from the lymph node and then expand in tumor tissue. The conclusion that tumor T cells originate in lymph nodes was framed as consistent with a hypothesis rather than directly demonstrated. Tumor and nontumor tissue repertoires were significantly more similar in luminal-like than in basal-like breast cancer.

Sequencing relied on an Illumina HiSeq 2000. TCR beta chain libraries were generated through multiplex PCR amplification. High-throughput sequencing was used to analyze the amplified TCR beta chain products. TCRdb reanalyzed the raw reads on its own, using fastp at Q25 for trimming and MiXCR for clone calling, and kept in-frame beta chains. Rows are unified per CDR3 protein, each entry keeping the most common DNA and genes. This sample has 180,000 or so distinct CDR3 sequences in its table, and 25% to 40% of those were observed once. 3.8% of the sample belongs to the ten largest clones. This clonotype was observed at least ten times. The antigen it recognizes is unknown. No base quality information exists; no much larger clone differs at one position. Lymph node samples were obtained from the axillary draining lymph nodes of breast cancer patients. CDR3 length: 12 amino acids, cysteine to phenylalanine. Of the read, only the CDR3 DNA is kept; its 36 bases are in frame from base 1. Sequences LGHDT (CDR1) and YNNKEL (CDR2) are obtained from the germline V gene (reference sequence). V loses 4 bases, J loses 2 bases, and the germline ends lie 6 bases apart.

The chain is made from TRBV3-1 and TRBJ2-7; a weak D assignment points to TRBD1 (6 bases agree). The receptor's source is a female donor with breast cancer. Some clones in this sample may be carry-over from other donors' samples. Sequenced sample: axillary lymph node tissue. The CDR3 protein sequence reads: CASSRTAYEQYF. The DNA is TGTGCCAGCAGCCGGACAGCCTACGAGCAGTACTTC.